Below, 19 T cell receptor beta chains from the same sample are listed, as sequenced in a study of T-cell memory formation after mild COVID-19. A single record per CDR3 protein comes from TCRdb applying MiXCR to the 5' RACE reads. The sample lists hundreds of thousands of distinct CDR3 sequences; approximately 15% were seen once. Sequenced input: PBMCs or a T cell subset sorted from them (not recorded which). The receptors were gathered from a young man who had mild COVID-19 (a few samples of this study predate the infection). Cell type and time point are not known.

This clonotype showed up just a few times. This chain uses TRBV5-6 with TRBJ1-6; D is possibly TRBD1 (5 bases). Trimming took 0 bases from V and 9 from J, leaving 13 bases between them. Per the germline V gene, CDR1 is SGHDT and CDR2 is YYEEEE. This CDR3 contains 15 residues. CDR3 in DNA: TGTGCCAGCAGCTTGGCTGCAGGGTTGGTTTCACCCCTCCACTTT. Residues: CASSLAAGLVSPLHF.

This clonotype turned up a few times. The chain employs TRBV7-9 and TRBJ1-3; D not certain. This CDR3 spans 14 amino acids. Germline CDR1 and CDR2: SEHNR and FQNEAQ (reference sequence). Trimming stripped 5 bases from V and 4 bases from J, with 12 bases between. The CDR3 loop reads CASSLDSGGNTIYF. The CDR3, as DNA: TGTGCCAGCAGCCTTGACTCGGGAGGAAACACCATATATTTT.

The chain carries TRBV5-4 and TRBJ1-6, with D unclear. Germline loops: CDR1 SGHNT, CDR2 YYREEE (reference sequence). The CDR3 length is 14 residues. The V gene lost 1 base and the J gene lost 8 bases, with 10 bases spanning the gap. The DNA for the CDR3 is TGTGCCAGCAGCTTGAACAGCCTCGATTCACCCCTCCACTTT. Amino acid sequence: CASSLNSLDSPLHF.

A few counts support this clonotype. The chain recombines TRBV5-1 with TRBJ1-1; D is unclear. The germline V gene has CDR1 SGHRS and CDR2 YFSETQ. The CDR3 has 14 amino acids. Trimming stripped 3 bases from V and 3 bases from J, with 12 bases between. The CDR3 sequence: CASSSLGSDTEAFF. The CDR3 bases are TGCGCCAGCAGCTCCCTGGGAAGCGACACTGAAGCTTTCTTT.

V usage is TRBV7-2 and J usage is TRBJ1-4; possibly TRBD1 for D (5 bases). With 3 bases removed from V and 5 bases from J, the gap between germline ends came to 13 bases. The CDR3 has 15 residues. Per the germline V gene, CDR1 is SGHTA and CDR2 is FQGNSA. The CDR3 DNA reads TGTGCCAGCAGCTTCGGAGGTCGGGGGAATGAAAAACTGTTTTTT. As protein: CASSFGGRGNEKLFF.

J is TRBJ1-1 and V is TRBV6-2 or TRBV6-3; D is perhaps TRBD1 (6 bases). Germline CDR1 is MNHEY and CDR2 is SVGEGT. Trimming took 5 bases from V and 4 from J, leaving 23 bases between them. The CDR3 runs to 17 residues. The CDR3: CASSDTGTYTIITEAFF. The CDR3 DNA reads as TGTGCCAGCAGTGACACCGGGACATACACCATTATCACTGAAGCTTTCTTT.

The chain combines TRBV5-6 with TRBJ2-1, with 9 bases aligning to TRBD1. J gave up 7 bases and V 4 bases, and 6 bases lay outside the gene matches. The CDR3 totals 14 residues. The germline CDR1 and CDR2 sequences are SGHDT and YYEEEE. DNA for the CDR3: TGTGCCAGCAGCCTAATGACAGGGGGTAATGAGCAGTTCTTC. Residues: CASSLMTGGNEQFF.

This clonotype was seen more than once but under ten times. J is TRBJ2-1 and V is TRBV7-2; 9 bases map to TRBD2. Germline assignment: CDR1 SGHTA and CDR2 FQGNSA. The CDR3 runs to 16 residues. J lost 6 bases, V lost 2 bases, and 8 bases had no gene match. CDR3 nucleotides: TGTGCCAGCAGCTTACGGCGGGGGGGCGTCGCCAATGAGCAGTTCTTC. The encoded protein is CASSLRRGGVANEQFF.

The chain recombines TRBV7-2 with TRBJ2-1; D possibly corresponds to TRBD2 (5 bases). The V gene lost 0 bases and the J gene lost 0 bases, with 12 bases spanning the gap. The CDR3 spans 17 residues. Per germline, CDR1 SGHTA and CDR2 FQGNSA. Written as DNA, the CDR3 is TGTGCCAGCAGCTTAGCGCGGGTTATGAGCTCCTACAATGAGCAGTTCTTC. It specifies CASSLARVMSSYNEQFF.

The chain uses TRBV7-2 and TRBJ2-4; D is possibly TRBD1 (6 bases). V lost 6 bases and J 1 base, leaving 16 bases between the germline ends. The germline V gene has CDR1 SGHTA and CDR2 FQGNSA. The CDR3 contains 16 residues. The CDR3 nucleotides are TGTGCCAGCAGTCCACAGGGAAGTGGGGCCAAAAACATTCAGTACTTC. Amino acids: CASSPQGSGAKNIQYF.

This clonotype has a handful of counts. J is TRBJ1-2 and V is TRBV20-1; 7 bases are a match to TRBD1. Germline loops: CDR1 DFQATT, CDR2 SNEGSKA (reference sequence). Trimming took 5 bases from V and 0 from J; bases not matched to a gene: 6. This CDR3 region has 14 residues. The CDR3 protein is CSARGQRPNYGYTF. For the CDR3, the DNA is TGCAGTGCTCGGGGACAGCGACCTAACTATGGCTACACCTTC.

This chain joins TRBV6-5 and TRBJ2-2, with 9 bases that match TRBD2. The length of the CDR3 is 19 residues. CDR1 is MNHEY, CDR2 SVGAGI, per germline. Losses at the gene ends were 2 bases for V and 5 bases for J; bases not matched to a gene: 15. CDR3 sequence reads: CASSYGRGVAGAITGELFF. The CDR3 DNA follows: TGTGCCAGCAGTTACGGACGGGGTGTAGCGGGGGCAATTACCGGGGAGCTGTTTTTT.

The V gene is TRBV18, the J gene TRBJ1-5; D is possibly TRBD1 (5 bases). Trimming removed 5 bases at V and 3 bases at J, with 8 bases between. Germline lookup yields CDR1 KGHSH and CDR2 LQKENI. The length of the CDR3 is 13 residues. CDR3 coding DNA: TGTGCCAGCTCAGGGGCCTTCAATCAGCCCCAGCATTTT. Its protein product is CASSGAFNQPQHF.

Many counts were recorded for this clonotype. The rearrangement links TRBV24-1 to TRBJ2-7; no definite D call. Germline CDR1 reads KGHDR; CDR2 reads SFDVKD. The CDR3 totals 12 residues. Trimming left V 3 bases short and J 4 bases short, with 6 bases between. CDR3 protein: CATSDAGYEQYF. DNA of the CDR3: TGTGCCACCAGTGATGCAGGTTACGAGCAGTACTTC.

This clonotype has at least ten counts. The chain is built from TRBV12-3 or TRBV12-4 and TRBJ2-7, with D possibly being TRBD1 (5 bases). V was clipped by 2 bases and J by 6 bases, with 14 bases between them. This CDR3 contains 14 residues. CDR3 sequence reads: CASSLYRTAGEQYF. The CDR3 DNA sequence: TGTGCCAGCAGTTTATACAGGACGGCCGGCGAGCAGTACTTC.

This clonotype was recorded a few times. The gene calls are TRBV27 and TRBJ2-1; 8 bases are a match to TRBD2. The junction had 8 bases not matched to a gene; V was cut back by 4 bases and J by 6 bases. CDR1 is MNHEY, CDR2 SMNVEV, per germline (reference sequence). The CDR3 totals 15 residues. The CDR3 is CASSYRGGRGNEQFF. In DNA, the CDR3 is TGTGCCAGCAGTTACCGGGGGGGCCGCGGCAATGAGCAGTTCTTC.

The sample holds a few counts of this clonotype. The chain has TRBV20-1 and TRBJ2-5; perhaps TRBD2 as D (6 bases). CDR3 length: 12 residues. CDR1 is DFQATT and CDR2 is SNEGSKA in the germline V gene (reference sequence). V lost 4 bases and J lost 3, with 9 bases in between. The CDR3 DNA is TGCAGTGCTACGGACTACGAAGAGACCCAGTACTTC. Translated, it gives CSATDYEETQYF.

The chain joins TRBV12-3 or TRBV12-4 to TRBJ1-4, with D unresolved. The CDR3 has 14 residues. Trimming took 2 bases from V and 11 from J, leaving 15 bases between them. The CDR3: CASSLSDPAGKLFF. The CDR3 DNA reads as TGTGCCAGCAGTTTATCCGACCCGGCGGGTAAACTGTTTTTT.

This chain joins TRBV5-1 and TRBJ2-7; possibly TRBD2 for D (5 bases). V lost 1 base to trimming and J lost 5 bases, with 7 bases between them. The CDR3 spans 12 residues. Per the germline V gene, CDR1 is SGHRS and CDR2 is YFSETQ. Written as DNA, the CDR3 is TGCGCCAGCAGCTTGTCCGGGGACGAGCAGTACGTC. This translates into CASSLSGDEQYV.